This record looks at one T cell receptor beta chain sequence and its context. The data derive from a study of blood T cell repertoires in COVID-19. Turning to the study itself: Sites in the United States, Italy and Spain provided acute and convalescent COVID-19 samples. PBMCs, B-cell-depleted T cells, or T cells were the source of the cDNA or gDNA that made up the material.

Germline CDR1 and CDR2: MDHEN and SYDVKM. The CDR3 loop spans 15 amino acids. J lost 1 base, V lost 10 bases, and 10 bases had no gene match. The assay was immunoSEQ multiplex PCR, and TCRdb's table has in-frame clones only and misses some. Of just under 80,000 clones in the sample, about four fifths were seen once. Sequenced material: peripheral blood. This sequence originates from an older woman with acute or convalescent COVID-19. The V gene is TRBV28, the J gene TRBJ2-3; TRBD1 matches at 8 bases. The CDR3 loop is CATMGSGQGTDTQYF. The CDR3 coding sequence is TGTGCCACCATGGGGTCGGGACAGGGCACAGATACGCAGTATTTT. Filled out from reference TRBV28 and TRBJ2-3, the complete variable domain reads DVKVTQSSRYLVKRTGEKVFLECVQDMDHENMFWYRQDPGLGLRLIYFSYDVKMKEKGDIPEGYSVSREKKERFSLILESASTNQTSMYLCATMGSGQGTDTQYFGPGTRLTVL.